The T cell receptor beta chain under discussion was sequenced for a study of blood T cell repertoires in COVID-19. For the study at large: Samples came from the United States, Italy and Spain, spanning acute and convalescent COVID-19. Sample material is recorded as cDNA or gDNA derived from T cells, B-cell-depleted T cells, or PBMCs.

The CDR3 contains 16 residues. Losses at the gene ends were 0 bases for V and 7 bases for J; bases not matched to a gene: 11. Germline assignment: CDR1 SEHNR and CDR2 FQNEAQ (reference sequence). In the source study's methods: Reference gene primer amplification gave estimated nucleated cell counts. Produced via immunoSEQ multiplex PCR; TCRdb's table is partial and in-frame only. Clone size and the V and J calls come from that table; the DNA yielded D and trimming. The sample lists around 120,000 clones, almost 80% occurring once. This clone has just a few counts. Sequencing was performed on peripheral blood. This TCR was recovered from a human donor in a cohort sampled during active COVID-19. The rearrangement joins TRBV7-9 to TRBJ2-7, with 8 bases identical to TRBD2. In nucleotides, the CDR3 is TGTGCCAGCAGCTTAGCGTACGGGAGGGACGGTCGGGAGCAGTACTTC. Translation gives CASSLAYGRDGREQYF.